This TCR beta chain came from a study of T cell changes during pregnancy in multiple sclerosis. Some clones are missing from TCRdb's copy, which holds only in-frame ones; the method was immunoSEQ multiplex PCR. The sample yields nearly 80,000 clones, over 85% seen once. This clone was picked up a small number of times. The clonotype comes from a female donor with multiple sclerosis, enrolled in a pregnancy study. The material sequenced was CD4+ T cells from peripheral blood mononuclear cells, taken before pregnancy.

CDR3 nucleotide sequence: TGTGCCAGCAGCTTGCCGGGGGGCCTCTTCTATGGCTACACCTTC. Translated: CASSLPGGLFYGYTF. The chain recombines TRBV5-4 with TRBJ1-2, with D possibly matching TRBD1 (6 bases). Germline CDR1 reads SGHNT; CDR2 reads YYREEE (reference sequence). The CDR3 contains 15 residues. The V and J ends lost 1 base and 4 bases respectively, with 14 bases between them.